This TCR beta chain was recovered during a study of OX40 agonist ivuxolimab in advanced cancers. Across the study: Melanoma, hepatocellular carcinoma, head and neck or renal cell cancer occurred in dose-escalation patients.

Blood sampling took place at baseline, cycle 4 day 1, and cycle 7 day 1. V was clipped by 4 bases and J by 0 bases, with 12 bases between them. This CDR3 spans 15 amino acids. CDR1 is SGDLS, CDR2 YYNGEE, per germline. Study-wide findings and caveats: At 0.1 to 3.0 mg/kg, CD4+ and CD8+ blood T cells expanded clonally by week 6.

Regarding this clone: Its target is not known.

Clones were sequenced by immunoSEQ multiplex PCR, and TCRdb holds only the in-frame ones, with some missing. The table records 65,000 to 75,000 clones, 70% to 90% of them present only once. This specimen consisted of CD4+ or CD8+ T cells sorted from blood, obtained in a trial of the OX40 agonist ivuxolimab. The TCR sequence derives from an adult with an advanced solid tumor such as melanoma, head and neck, liver or kidney cancer. The chain couples TRBV9 to TRBJ2-3; D is unresolved. The DNA of the CDR3 is TGTGCCAGCAGCCCCCGTCCCCTCAGCACAGATACGCAGTATTTT. The encoded protein is CASSPRPLSTDTQYF.